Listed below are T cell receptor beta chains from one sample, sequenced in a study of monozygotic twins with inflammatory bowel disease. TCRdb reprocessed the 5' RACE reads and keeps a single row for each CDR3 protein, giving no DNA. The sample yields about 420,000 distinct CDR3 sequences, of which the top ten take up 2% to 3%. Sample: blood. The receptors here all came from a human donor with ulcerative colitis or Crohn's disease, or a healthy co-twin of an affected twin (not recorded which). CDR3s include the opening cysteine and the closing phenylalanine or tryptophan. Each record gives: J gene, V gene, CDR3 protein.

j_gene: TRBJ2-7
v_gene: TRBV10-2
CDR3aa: CASSAGQAYEQYF

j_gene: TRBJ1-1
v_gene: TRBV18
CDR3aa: CASSTVTGGTEAFF

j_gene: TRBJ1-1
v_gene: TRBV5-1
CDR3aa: CASSDTGGNTEAFF

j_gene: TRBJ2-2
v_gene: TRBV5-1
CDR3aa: CASSYLFRQGPNTGELFF

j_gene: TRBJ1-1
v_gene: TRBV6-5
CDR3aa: CASTQPGTVEAFF

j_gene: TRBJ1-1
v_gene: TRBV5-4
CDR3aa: CASSFEDREVGEAFF

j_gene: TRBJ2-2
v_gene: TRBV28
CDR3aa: CATLKNTGELFF

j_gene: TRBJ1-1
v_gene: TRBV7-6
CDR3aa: CASSRGQLTEAFF

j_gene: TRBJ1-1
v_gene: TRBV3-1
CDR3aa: CASSQGIQMNTEAFF

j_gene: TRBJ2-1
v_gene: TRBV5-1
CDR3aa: CASSSRLSSYNEQFF

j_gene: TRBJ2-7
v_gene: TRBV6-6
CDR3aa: CASSYAPSYEQYF

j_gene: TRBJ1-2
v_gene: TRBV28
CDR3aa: CASLPHESGAYGYTF

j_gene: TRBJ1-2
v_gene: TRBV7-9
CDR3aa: CASSLSRDRVSGYTF

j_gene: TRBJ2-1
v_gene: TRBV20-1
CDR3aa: CSARGAREGQNNEQFF

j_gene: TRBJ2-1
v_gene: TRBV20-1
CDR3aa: CSARNLGRGGNEQFF

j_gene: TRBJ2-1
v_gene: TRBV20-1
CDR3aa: CSARPSGTSGSNEQFF